Below, 19 T cell receptor beta chains from the same sample are listed, as sequenced in a study of T cells in Graves' hyperthyroidism and ophthalmopathy. TCR beta CDR3 regions were amplified from RNA. In the first-round RT-PCR of the TCR CDR3, the HTBI primer set was used. TCRdb re-called the multiplex PCR reads through MiXCR, storing one row per CDR3 protein. The repertoire holds 450,000 to 550,000 distinct CDR3 sequences, roughly 25% seen once, with about 11% in the top ten. Sequencing input: blood. The source is a woman younger than 45 with Graves' ophthalmopathy.

The table lists this clonotype with many counts. The V call is TRBV7-9, the J call TRBJ1-1; 9 bases match TRBD1. CDR1 is SEHNR and CDR2 is FQNEAQ in the germline V gene (reference sequence). The CDR3 totals 12 residues. With 3 bases clipped from V and 13 bases from J, the junction kept 6 bases outside the gene matches. DNA for the CDR3: TGTGCCAGCAGCTTTGGGACAGGGTACGGTTTCTTT. Encoded protein: CASSFGTGYGFF.

This clonotype was detected a few times. The chain has TRBV11-2 and TRBJ2-7, with 8 bases lining up with TRBD2. V was pared by 8 bases and J by 6 bases, with 9 bases of the junction left unmatched. The CDR3 length is 13 residues. In germline, CDR1 is SGHAT, CDR2 FQNNGV. CDR3 loop: CASAGGPQSEQYF. The CDR3 DNA follows: TGTGCCAGCGCGGGAGGCCCCCAGTCCGAGCAGTACTTC.

This clonotype was recorded many times. The rearrangement links TRBV4-2 to TRBJ2-7; 11 positions match TRBD2. The V segment lost 3 bases and the J segment 6 bases; nucleotides outside the gene matches: 10. Germline V lookup: CDR1 LGHNA, CDR2 YNFKEQ. The CDR3 contains 16 residues. Here the CDR3 reads CASSHVTGLAGGEQYF. The CDR3 DNA reads TGTGCCAGCAGCCACGTCACCGGGCTAGCGGGGGGCGAGCAGTACTTC.

This clonotype has only a few counts. The V and J genes are TRBV3-1 and TRBJ2-4, with D uncertain. Germline CDR1 is LGHDT and CDR2 is YNNKEL (reference sequence). This CDR3 has 15 amino acids. The V gene lost 1 base and the J gene lost 0 bases, with 7 bases spanning the gap. The CDR3: CASSQGLVAKNIQYF. The CDR3 region has the DNA TGTGCCAGCAGCCAAGGTCTAGTAGCCAAAAACATTCAGTACTTC.

V and J are TRBV6-5 and TRBJ2-5, with TRBD2 matching 13 bases. The CDR3 has 18 amino acids. From germline, CDR1 is MNHEY and CDR2 SVGAGI. V lost 4 bases to trimming and J lost 4 bases; unmatched junction nucleotides: 12. CDR3 DNA sequence: TGTGCCAGCAGTTCCGTGGCGCTGGGACTAGCGGGAAGAGAGACCCAGTACTTC. Encoded protein: CASSSVALGLAGRETQYF.

This clonotype was found a few times. The chain combines TRBV5-1 with TRBJ1-1, with a weak D call TRBD1 (5 bases). Germline CDR1 is SGHRS and CDR2 is YFSETQ. This CDR3 region has 15 residues. V was cut by 1 base and J by 5 bases, with 15 bases left in between. The CDR3 loop is CASSLTGTSGTEAFF. CDR3 DNA: TGCGCCAGCAGCTTGACCGGGACGTCGGGAACTGAAGCTTTCTTT. The full variable domain, in which reference TRBV5-1 and TRBJ1-1 provide the parts outside the CDR3, is KAGVTQTPRYLIKTRGQQVTLSCSPISGHRSVSWYQQTPGQGLQFLFEYFSETQRNKGNFPGRFSGRQFSNSRSEMNVSTLELGDSALYLCASSLTGTSGTEAFFGQGTRLTVV.

This clonotype was counted many times. The rearrangement links TRBV12-3 or TRBV12-4 to TRBJ1-3; TRBD1 might be the D (5 bases). CDR3 length: 15 residues. The V gene lost 3 bases and the J gene lost 3 bases, with 12 bases spanning the gap. In nucleotides, the CDR3 is TGTGCCAGCAGTTTTGGGGGGACCTATGGAAACACCATATATTTT. It codes for CASSFGGTYGNTIYF.

This rearrangement joins TRBV6-1 to TRBJ1-5; D possibly corresponds to TRBD1 (5 bases). Germline V gene lookup returns CDR1 MNHNS and CDR2 SASEGT. The length of the CDR3 is 14 residues. Trimming took off 6 bases at V and 5 bases at J, with 14 bases between the two ends. The CDR3 DNA follows: TGTGCCAGCAGGGCTTGGACAACCGATCAGCCCCAGCATTTT. Translation gives CASRAWTTDQPQHF.

This clonotype was seen a handful of times. CDR3 in DNA: TGTGCCAGTAGTATCGCGGGGGCCCCCTACGAGCAGTACTTC. Its protein product is CASSIAGAPYEQYF. This chain links TRBV19 with TRBJ2-7; weak D call: TRBD2 (7 bases). This CDR3 comprises 14 residues. V was pared by 3 bases and J by 2 bases, with 11 bases between. The germline V gene has CDR1 LNHDA and CDR2 SQIVND (reference sequence).

The chain links TRBV6-1 to TRBJ1-1, with D perhaps TRBD1 (5 bases). This CDR3 is built from 13 residues. V shed 3 bases and J shed 4 bases, with 9 bases lying between them. Germline CDR1 is MNHNS and CDR2 is SASEGT. CDR3 sequence: CASSEGRSTEAFF. The CDR3 nucleotides read TGTGCCAGCAGTGAGGGACGGAGCACTGAAGCTTTCTTT.

This chain uses TRBV7-2 with TRBJ2-2; D gene ambiguous. The germline CDR1 and CDR2 sequences are SGHTA and FQGNSA. The CDR3 is 15 residues long. With 2 bases removed from V and 3 bases from J, the gap between germline ends came to 10 bases. The CDR3 DNA reads TGTGCCAGCAGCTTACTAGTAGGACACACCGGGGAGCTGTTTTTT. As protein: CASSLLVGHTGELFF.

The gene calls are TRBV6-5 and TRBJ2-7; 14 nucleotides match TRBD2. CDR3 length equals 14 residues. Germline lookup yields CDR1 MNHEY and CDR2 SVGAGI. Trimming took 4 bases from V and 7 from J; bases not matched to a gene: 3. The CDR3 loop is CASSSTSGGGEQYF. The CDR3 DNA reads as TGTGCCAGCAGTTCGACTAGCGGGGGGGGAGAGCAGTACTTC.

Many counts were recorded for this clonotype. The chain combines TRBV7-2 with TRBJ1-2; tentative D call: TRBD1 (5 bases). Germline-derived CDR1 and CDR2 are SGHTA and FQGNSA. The V gene lost 1 base and the J gene lost 2 bases, with 8 bases spanning the gap. This CDR3 is built from 14 residues. The DNA for the CDR3 is TGTGCCAGCAGCTTAGACAGACAGAACTATGGCTACACCTTC. Residues: CASSLDRQNYGYTF.

This clonotype was observed many times. The V gene is TRBV20-1, the J gene TRBJ1-1; TRBD1 agrees at 8 bases. CDR1 is DFQATT, CDR2 SNEGSKA, per germline (reference sequence). This CDR3 region has 15 residues. V was clipped by 3 bases and J by 8 bases; unmatched bases: 14. CDR3 nucleotide sequence: TGCAGTGCTAGTAGCCGCACGGGACAGGTGTTCGAAGCTTTCTTT. Protein sequence: CSASSRTGQVFEAFF.

This clonotype occurred a few times. The chain has TRBV30 and TRBJ2-7; a weak D match, TRBD1 (6 bases). V shed 5 bases and J shed 7 bases, with 12 bases lying between them. CDR3 size: 11 residues. Germline V gene data show CDR1 as GTSNPN and CDR2 as SVGIG (reference sequence). DNA of the CDR3: TGTGCCTGGCAGACAGGTAAAGAGCAGTACTTC. It codes for CAWQTGKEQYF.

This clonotype was seen repeatedly, ten times or more. The chain links TRBV30 to TRBJ1-3; no clear D gene. The CDR3 consists of 13 residues. The V end lost 3 bases, the J end lost 3 bases, and 9 bases lay between the germline ends. The germline V gene has CDR1 GTSNPN and CDR2 SVGIG (reference sequence). The DNA for the CDR3 is TGTGCCTGGAGCTCGGGAGGTGGAAACACCATATATTTT. Translation gives CAWSSGGGNTIYF.

Only a few counts were recorded for this clonotype. This sequence joins TRBV6-1 and TRBJ2-7, with D possibly matching TRBD1 (6 bases). Germline V gene lookup returns CDR1 MNHNS and CDR2 SASEGT. The CDR3 has 15 residues. V gave up 1 base and J gave up 2 bases, with 12 bases separating them. The CDR3 is CASSEEGVETYEQYF. Here the CDR3 DNA reads TGTGCCAGCAGTGAAGAGGGGGTAGAGACCTACGAGCAGTACTTC.

This clonotype has ten or more counts. J is TRBJ1-5 and V is TRBV19, with 7 positions matching TRBD1. This CDR3 has 13 amino acids. Germline lookup yields CDR1 LNHDA and CDR2 SQIVND (reference sequence). V was pared by 8 bases and J by 3 bases, with 4 bases of the junction left unmatched. The CDR3 DNA reads TGTGCCAGTGCAGGGGGTCCCAATCAGCCCCAGCATTTT. This gives the protein CASAGGPNQPQHF.

This clonotype came up a few times. At one of its ends the junction is not consistent with the germline gene, which may arise from a read error. The chain is built from TRBV7-2 and TRBJ2-4, with TRBD2 identical over 7 bases. This CDR3 has 16 residues. In germline, CDR1 is SGHTA, CDR2 FQGNSA. CDR3 coding DNA: TGTGCCAGCAGCTTATCAGTCGGGGGGAGCAAAAACATTAAGTACTTC. Its translation is CASSLSVGGSKNIKYF.